The 28 T cell receptor beta chains given below trace back to one sample, sequenced in a study of CD8 T cells in ankylosing spondylitis. TCRdb redid the calling of the 5' RACE reads with MiXCR, one entry per CDR3 protein. Among 150,000 to 200,000 distinct CDR3 sequences listed, about 20% were seen once. The sequenced sample consisted of blood, either unsorted or a sorted T cell fraction (not recorded which). The receptor set was obtained from a male donor aged 5-30 years with ankylosing spondylitis or in good health (not recorded which).

This clonotype was observed many times. CDR3 sequence (DNA): TGTGCCAGCAGCTTTAGTGGAGATACGCAGTATTTT. Translation: CASSFSGDTQYF. J is TRBJ2-3 and V is TRBV7-8; D unresolved. The CDR3 is 12 amino acids. V was clipped by 3 bases and J by 5 bases, with 6 bases between them. Germline CDR1 reads SGHVS; CDR2 reads FQNEAQ.

The table lists this clonotype with many counts. The chain recombines TRBV12-3 or TRBV12-4 with TRBJ1-1; no clear D. V lost 6 bases and J 0 bases, leaving 8 bases between the germline ends. This CDR3 is 13 amino acids long. The CDR3 DNA reads TGTGCCAGCAGCCCAGGTATGAACACTGAAGCTTTCTTT. Amino acid sequence: CASSPGMNTEAFF.

This clonotype has a count of ten or more. The chain carries TRBV11-2 and TRBJ2-2; 11 nucleotides line up with TRBD2. This CDR3 has 17 amino acids. Germline CDR1 and CDR2: SGHAT and FQNNGV. With V trimmed by 2 bases and J by 6 bases, 8 bases remained unmatched. The DNA for the CDR3 is TGTGCCAGCAGCTTAATAACTAGCGGGAGTTTCTCCGGGGAGCTGTTTTTT. It codes for CASSLITSGSFSGELFF.

This clonotype was seen ten or more times. J is TRBJ1-2 and V is TRBV29-1; 7 bases align to TRBD1. The length of the CDR3 is 13 residues. Germline V gives CDR1 SQVTM, CDR2 ANQGSEA. The V and J ends lost 0 bases and 4 bases, in that order; junction bases with no gene match: 2. The CDR3 sequence is CSVEEGGPYGYTF. CDR3 coding DNA: TGCAGCGTTGAAGAAGGGGGCCCCTATGGCTACACCTTC.

This clonotype was found many times. The V gene is TRBV5-6, the J gene TRBJ2-5, with a possible D match to TRBD2 (6 bases). The germline V gene encodes CDR1 SGHDT and CDR2 YYEEEE. The CDR3 is 15 residues long. V lost 0 bases, J lost 4 bases, and 13 bases lay in between. The CDR3 nucleotides read TGTGCCAGCAGCTTGGGGCAGGCGGGGATAGAGACCCAGTACTTC. Residues: CASSLGQAGIETQYF.

This clonotype has ten or more counts. V and J are TRBV24-1 and TRBJ1-5, with D possibly matching TRBD1 (6 bases). The CDR3 is 13 residues long. Germline lookup yields CDR1 KGHDR and CDR2 SFDVKD. V was shortened by 6 bases and J by 6 bases, with 11 bases between the two germline ends. As DNA, the CDR3 is TGTGCCACCAGTTCACAGGGAGGTCAGCCCCAGCATTTT. It encodes CATSSQGGQPQHF.

This clonotype was seen ten or more times. The gene calls are TRBV20-1 and TRBJ2-7; 8 nucleotides align to TRBD2. Unmatched junction bases numbered 10, after V lost 0 bases and J lost 3 bases. Looked up from germline, CDR1 is DFQATT and CDR2 is SNEGSKA (reference sequence). The CDR3 loop spans 16 amino acids. CDR3 bases: TGCAGTGCTAGAGATGGGGGGCGGGGGGAAGACTACGAGCAGTACTTC. Encoded protein: CSARDGGRGEDYEQYF.

The J gene is TRBJ2-1, the V gene TRBV29-1; 7 nucleotides line up with TRBD2. Trimming removed 3 bases from V and 1 base from J; junction bases left unmatched: 6. The CDR3 totals 15 residues. The germline V gene encodes CDR1 SQVTM and CDR2 ANQGSEA. The CDR3 reads CSVDLASGSYNEQFF. The CDR3 DNA is TGCAGCGTTGACTTGGCTAGCGGATCCTACAATGAGCAGTTCTTC.

The sample holds many counts of this clonotype. V and J are TRBV12-3 or TRBV12-4 and TRBJ1-1, with D unresolved. The CDR3 runs to 15 residues. V dropped 5 bases and J dropped 1 base, with 14 bases sitting between them. The CDR3 coding sequence is TGTGCCAGCAGTCTAATATCGGGCAAGAACACTGAAGCTTTCTTT. Translation gives CASSLISGKNTEAFF.

This clonotype was observed many times. J is TRBJ2-1 and V is TRBV29-1; D gene uncertain. From germline, CDR1 is SQVTM and CDR2 ANQGSEA. The CDR3 has 12 residues. V was shortened by 5 bases and J by 3 bases, with 8 bases between the two germline ends. Here the CDR3 reads CSVLVNYNEQFF. The CDR3 bases are TGCAGCGTTTTAGTTAACTACAATGAGCAGTTCTTC.

The chain joins TRBV7-2 to TRBJ2-3; D unresolved. The V gene lost 0 bases and the J gene lost 6 bases, with 10 bases spanning the gap. From germline, CDR1 is SGHTA and CDR2 FQGNSA. This CDR3 has 14 amino acids. The CDR3 spells CASSLASPTDTQYF. CDR3 DNA sequence: TGTGCCAGCAGCTTAGCCAGCCCAACGGATACGCAGTATTTT.

This clonotype has a count of ten or more. The rearrangement uses TRBV7-6 and TRBJ2-3; TRBD1 agrees at 10 bases. The germline V gene has CDR1 SGHVS and CDR2 FNYEAQ. The CDR3 loop spans 14 amino acids. V lost 5 bases, J lost 4 bases, and 3 bases stayed unmatched. The DNA for the CDR3 is TGTGCCAGCAGCCCAGGACAGGGGGCAGATACGCAGTATTTT. Encoded protein: CASSPGQGADTQYF.

The chain is built from TRBV20-1 and TRBJ2-1; TRBD2 agrees at 8 bases. Per germline, CDR1 DFQATT and CDR2 SNEGSKA (reference sequence). This CDR3 comprises 13 residues. V shed 3 bases, J shed 7 bases, and the junction held 5 bases outside the gene matches. CDR3 bases: TGCAGTGCTAGTGGGACTAGTGAGAATGAGCAGTTCTTC. Protein sequence: CSASGTSENEQFF.

This clonotype was counted at least ten times. The chain combines TRBV7-2 with TRBJ2-4; D not resolved. Between the trimmed V and J ends, which lost 1 base and 0 bases, there was a span of 10 bases. CDR3 length equals 16 residues. The germline CDR1 and CDR2 sequences are SGHTA and FQGNSA. As DNA, the CDR3 is TGTGCCAGCAGCTTAGATTTCAGATTAGCCAAAAACATTCAGTACTTC. Translation gives CASSLDFRLAKNIQYF.

This clonotype is a singleton in its sample. This chain joins TRBV29-1 and TRBJ2-5, with D possibly TRBD1 on 6 matching bases. The CDR3 consists of 13 residues. CDR1 and CDR2 from the germline V gene are SQVTM and ANQGSEA. V was cut by 1 base and J by 4 bases, with 10 bases left in between. The CDR3 loop reads CSVEGGTPETQYF. The CDR3 bases are TGCAGCGTTGAAGGTGGGACACCAGAGACCCAGTACTTC.

The sample holds many counts of this clonotype. The V gene is TRBV29-1, the J gene TRBJ2-2; 8 bases fit TRBD1. This CDR3 spans 14 amino acids. Germline CDR1 reads SQVTM; CDR2 reads ANQGSEA. Trimming at V came to 4 bases and at J to 4 bases, leaving 5 bases not matched to a gene. The CDR3 nucleotides read TGCAGCGTTGCCCAGGGGGCGGTCACCGGGGAGCTGTTTTTT. It translates to CSVAQGAVTGELFF.

CDR3 bases: TGCAGCGTGGGTTTAGGGCCTGAGCAGTACGTC. Amino acids: CSVGLGPEQYV. The chain employs TRBV29-1 and TRBJ2-7; D is unresolved. The CDR3 length is 11 residues. The germline V gene has CDR1 SQVTM and CDR2 ANQGSEA. Trimming removed 6 bases at V and 7 bases at J, with 13 bases between.

There are many counts of this clonotype. The J gene is TRBJ2-2, the V gene TRBV7-8; the match to TRBD2 covers 16 bases. CDR3 size: 21 residues. With 6 bases clipped from V and 0 bases from J, the junction kept 13 bases outside the gene matches. Germline values: CDR1 SGHVS, CDR2 FQNEAQ. CDR3 sequence reads: CASSLPGLAGGKRANTGELFF. The CDR3 region has the DNA TGTGCCAGCAGTCTGCCGGGACTAGCGGGAGGGAAGAGAGCGAACACCGGGGAGCTGTTTTTT.

This clonotype was detected ten times or more. The rearrangement links TRBV7-9 to TRBJ2-7; D tentatively fits TRBD1 or TRBD2 (5 bases each). Trimming removed 5 bases from V and 3 bases from J, with 11 bases in between. This CDR3 is 13 amino acids long. Germline loops: CDR1 SEHNR, CDR2 FQNEAQ (reference sequence). In nucleotides, the CDR3 is TGTGCCAGCAGCCCTGGGACGGACTACGAGCAGTACTTC. It specifies CASSPGTDYEQYF.

This clonotype has a count of ten or more. This sequence joins TRBV10-2 and TRBJ2-7; D might be TRBD2 (5 bases). Per germline, CDR1 WSHSY and CDR2 SAAADI. The length of the CDR3 is 15 residues. Trimming cost V 2 bases and J 2 bases, with 13 bases left between them. For the CDR3, the DNA is TGCGCCAGCAGTGAGCTGAGCGGAGGACCCTACGAGCAGTACGTC. It is translated as CASSELSGGPYEQYV.

This clonotype was counted at least ten times. The J gene is TRBJ2-6, the V gene TRBV6-2 or TRBV6-3; D ambiguous. Trimming took 0 bases from V and 4 from J, leaving 7 bases between them. Germline CDR1 reads MNHEY; CDR2 reads SVGEGT. The CDR3 covers 15 residues. CDR3 in amino acids: CASSYSTAGANVLTF. CDR3 nucleotide sequence: TGTGCCAGCAGTTACTCGACTGCGGGGGCCAACGTCCTGACTTTC.

J is TRBJ2-1 and V is TRBV12-3 or TRBV12-4; 8 bases are shared with TRBD2. V gave up 6 bases and J gave up 0 bases; unmatched junction bases: 4. The CDR3 contains 15 residues. CDR3 sequence (DNA): TGTGCCAGCAGAACCAGCGGGAGCTCCTACAATGAGCAGTTCTTC. Its translation: CASRTSGSSYNEQFF.

This clonotype was detected many times. This sequence joins TRBV4-1 and TRBJ2-7, with TRBD2 as a possible D gene (5 bases). Looked up from germline, CDR1 is MGHRA and CDR2 is YSYEKL. The CDR3 spans 11 residues. The CDR3, as DNA: TGCGCCAGCAGCCATACTAGATCCGGTCCAGTC. It translates to CASSHTRSGPV.

This clonotype came up many times. This chain links TRBV10-3 with TRBJ2-1, with D perhaps assigned TRBD1 or TRBD2 (5 bases each). Germline V gene sequence: CDR1 ENHRY, CDR2 SYGVKD. V was cut by 8 bases and J by 2 bases, with 16 bases left in between. The CDR3 has 15 amino acids. The CDR3 protein is CAIGGGTDAYNEQFF. The DNA of the CDR3 is TGTGCCATCGGCGGTGGGACGGACGCCTACAATGAGCAGTTCTTC.

This clonotype was detected many times. V usage is TRBV10-3 and J usage is TRBJ2-5, with D unresolved. V dropped 0 bases and J dropped 2 bases, with 10 bases sitting between them. Germline V CDR1 and CDR2: ENHRY, SYGVKD. The CDR3 has 15 amino acids. CDR3 nucleotide sequence: TGTGCCATCAGTGAGTCGTTGATAGAGCAAGAGACCCAGTACTTC. Translation: CAISESLIEQETQYF.

This clonotype has at least ten counts. The rearrangement joins TRBV12-3 or TRBV12-4 to TRBJ2-1, with D perhaps given as TRBD1 or TRBD2 (5 bases each). CDR3 size: 14 residues. V was clipped by 5 bases and J by 7 bases, with 15 bases between them. CDR3 protein: CASSRTGPRNEQFF. Written as DNA, the CDR3 is TGTGCCAGCAGTCGAACGGGACCGCGAAATGAGCAGTTCTTC.

This clonotype was found many times. This sequence joins TRBV20-1 and TRBJ1-4, with D unresolved. Germline CDR1 reads DFQATT; CDR2 reads SNEGSKA (reference sequence). The CDR3 length is 16 residues. The V gene lost 2 bases and the J gene lost 6 bases, with 19 bases spanning the gap. CDR3 protein: CSARSLMGVRDEKLFF. The CDR3 coding sequence is TGCAGTGCTAGATCCCTTATGGGCGTTAGGGATGAAAAACTGTTTTTT.

The J gene is TRBJ2-2, the V gene TRBV30, with D tentatively TRBD2 (6 bases). CDR1 and CDR2 from the germline V gene are GTSNPN and SVGIG (reference sequence). CDR3 length: 15 residues. V was cut by 0 bases and J by 5 bases, with 13 bases left in between. CDR3 nucleotides: TGTGCCTGGAGTGTATGGGGGGTTGAAACCGGGGAGCTGTTTTTT. Amino acid sequence: CAWSVWGVETGELFF.